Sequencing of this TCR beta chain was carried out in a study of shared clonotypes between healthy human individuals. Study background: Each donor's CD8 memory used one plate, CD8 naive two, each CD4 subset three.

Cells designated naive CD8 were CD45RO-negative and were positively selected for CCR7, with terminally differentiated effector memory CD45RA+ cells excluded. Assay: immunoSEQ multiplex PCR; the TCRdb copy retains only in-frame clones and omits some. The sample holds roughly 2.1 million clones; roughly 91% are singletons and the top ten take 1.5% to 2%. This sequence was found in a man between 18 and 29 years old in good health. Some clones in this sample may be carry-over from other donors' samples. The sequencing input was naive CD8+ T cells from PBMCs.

CDR3 sequence: CASSYSGDIGNTIYF. In nucleotides, the CDR3 is TGTGCCAGCAGTTACTCGGGTGACATCGGAAACACCATATATTTT. V is TRBV6-5 and J is TRBJ1-3; D is undetermined. CDR3 length: 15 amino acids. CDR1 is MNHEY, CDR2 SVGAGI, per germline. V was pared by 0 bases and J by 4 bases, with 10 bases between.